The 26 T cell receptor beta chains listed next were all sequenced from one sample in a study of T cells in Graves' hyperthyroidism and ophthalmopathy. Amplified TCR beta CDR3 regions derived from RNA transcripts. Using the HTBI primer set, a first-round RT-PCR was run on the TCR CDR3. Each CDR3 protein is one row after TCRdb ran MiXCR on the multiplex PCR reads. The top ten clones hold roughly 3.4% of a sample with a few hundred thousand distinct CDR3 sequences, roughly 15% of them seen once. Sequences were obtained from blood. These receptors all come from a woman aged 40-49 years with Graves' ophthalmopathy.

This chain connects TRBV28 to TRBJ2-1, with D possibly being TRBD1 or TRBD2 (6 bases each). There are 13 residues in the CDR3. Trimming stripped 7 bases from V and 10 bases from J, with 17 bases between. Per germline, CDR1 MDHEN and CDR2 SYDVKM. CDR3 in DNA: TGTGCCAGCACCCGCTGGGGGGCAATGGAGCAGTTCTTC. It specifies CASTRWGAMEQFF.

This clonotype was observed many times. The chain employs TRBV20-1 and TRBJ2-7, with 9 bases fitting TRBD1. With V trimmed by 3 bases and J by 0 bases, 6 bases remained unmatched. The CDR3 spans 15 residues. Per the germline V gene, CDR1 is DFQATT and CDR2 is SNEGSKA (reference sequence). CDR3 loop: CSASLTGGFSYEQYF. The CDR3 coding sequence is TGCAGTGCTAGCCTGACAGGGGGTTTCTCCTACGAGCAGTACTTC.

This clonotype came up many times. The genes are TRBV2 and TRBJ1-1; D is unclear. The CDR3 totals 11 residues. V shed 7 bases and J shed 6 bases, with 9 bases lying between them. CDR1 and CDR2 from the germline V gene are SNHLY and FYNNEI. The CDR3, as DNA: TGTGCCAGCATTCGGGCAGCTGAAGCTTTCTTT. Encoded protein: CASIRAAEAFF.

There are many counts of this clonotype. The V gene is TRBV12-3 or TRBV12-4, the J gene TRBJ2-1; 14 bases map to TRBD2. J was trimmed by 8 bases and V by 5 bases; bases with no gene match: 5. This CDR3 is built from 15 residues. This chain's CDR3 is CASSPRLAGGYEQFF. CDR3 sequence (DNA): TGTGCCAGCAGTCCCCGACTAGCGGGAGGGTATGAGCAGTTCTTC.

This clonotype was detected only a few times. This chain uses TRBV5-5 with TRBJ2-3; 8 bases are a match to TRBD2. V dropped 4 bases and J dropped 2; count of bases not matched to a gene: 18. Per the germline V gene, CDR1 is SGHKS and CDR2 is YYEKEE (reference sequence). CDR3 size: 19 residues. Written as DNA, the CDR3 is TGTGCCAGCAGCAAAACCAGTATAGCGGGAAGATATCCCACAGATACGCAGTATTTT. Amino acids: CASSKTSIAGRYPTDTQYF.

This clonotype was counted at least ten times. The chain is built from TRBV10-3 and TRBJ2-7, with a possible D match to TRBD1 (6 bases). The CDR3 covers 13 residues. The germline V and J ends were trimmed by 0 bases and 6 bases, with 9 bases remaining between them. The V gene's germline CDR1 is ENHRY and CDR2 SYGVKD. CDR3 protein: CAISESTGSEQYF. The CDR3, as DNA: TGTGCCATCAGTGAGTCGACAGGAAGCGAGCAGTACTTC.

The CDR3 protein is CASRYVAGGADTQYF. The CDR3 DNA reads TGTGCCAGCAGATACGTAGCGGGAGGTGCAGATACGCAGTATTTT. V gene TRBV6-2 or TRBV6-3 combines with J gene TRBJ2-3; 10 bases match TRBD2. The CDR3 is made up of 15 amino acids. The germline V gene has CDR1 MNHEY and CDR2 SVGEGT. With 6 bases clipped from V and 4 bases from J, the junction kept 7 bases outside the gene matches.

This clonotype occurred many times. This chain uses TRBV11-2 with TRBJ1-2; 10 nucleotides match TRBD1. Germline assignment: CDR1 SGHAT and CDR2 FQNNGV. V lost 5 bases, J lost 4 bases, and 4 bases stayed unmatched. The CDR3 contains 14 residues. CDR3 coding DNA: TGTGCCAGCAGCGGCCGGGACAGGGGCTATGGCTACACCTTC. Protein: CASSGRDRGYGYTF.

The chain links TRBV28 to TRBJ2-5; D is uncertain. V lost 4 bases to trimming and J lost 1 base, with 13 bases between them. CDR1 and CDR2 from the germline V gene are MDHEN and SYDVKM. The CDR3 has 15 residues. The CDR3 nucleotides read TGTGCCAGCAGTTCCTCAGGAGCCGCCCAAGAGACCCAGTACTTC. This encodes CASSSSGAAQETQYF.

This clonotype has just a few counts. The germline gene is not matched at one end of the junction; a read error may be the cause. J is TRBJ2-3 and V is TRBV18; D not resolved. Germline lookup yields CDR1 KGHSH and CDR2 LQKENI. The CDR3 is made up of 13 amino acids. CDR3 DNA: TGTGCCAGCTCACCTGGATTTCCAGATGCGCAGTATTTT. Its translation is CASSPGFPDAQYF.

V usage is TRBV5-1 and J usage is TRBJ2-5, with unresolved D. Per germline, CDR1 SGHRS and CDR2 YFSETQ. V lost 0 bases and J lost 2, with 11 bases in between. The CDR3 length is 15 residues. CDR3 in amino acids: CASSLEGRRQETQYF. CDR3 DNA: TGCGCCAGCAGCTTGGAGGGTCGCAGGCAAGAGACCCAGTACTTC.

This clonotype was picked up many times. The V and J genes are TRBV28 and TRBJ1-2, with a possible D match to TRBD1 (6 bases). Trimming removed 5 bases at V and 4 bases at J, with 26 bases between. CDR3 length: 18 residues. Germline CDR1 is MDHEN and CDR2 is SYDVKM. The CDR3 region is CASSPTGFRRGVSYGYTF. Written as DNA, the CDR3 is TGTGCCAGCAGTCCAACAGGGTTCCGTCGCGGGGTTAGCTATGGCTACACCTTC.

This clonotype occurred a few times. The J gene is TRBJ2-1, the V gene TRBV6-2 or TRBV6-3; D call uncertain. The CDR3 loop spans 17 amino acids. Germline CDR1 MNHEY, CDR2 SVGEGT. V was pared by 2 bases and J by 0 bases, with 14 bases between. CDR3 bases: TGTGCCAGCAGTTACGAAGAGCCCTCAACCTCCTACAATGAGCAGTTCTTC. Its translation is CASSYEEPSTSYNEQFF.

This clonotype was seen repeatedly, ten times or more. This rearrangement joins TRBV20-1 to TRBJ1-3; tentative D call: TRBD1 (6 bases). The CDR3 length is 16 residues. Germline CDR1 DFQATT, CDR2 SNEGSKA (reference sequence). Trimming pared 5 bases from V and 0 bases from J, leaving 17 bases between. The CDR3 reads CSARPRTEVSGNTIYF. The DNA for the CDR3 is TGCAGTGCTCGCCCCAGGACAGAAGTCTCTGGAAACACCATATATTTT.

V gene TRBV29-1 combines with J gene TRBJ1-2; unclear D gene. Germline V lookup: CDR1 SQVTM, CDR2 ANQGSEA. The CDR3 is 12 amino acids. The ends were cut back, 0 bases at V and 4 bases at J, with 6 bases in the middle. The CDR3 loop reads CSVEDRSYGYTF. The CDR3 DNA sequence: TGCAGCGTTGAAGACAGGTCCTATGGCTACACCTTC.

This clonotype was counted a few times. The chain couples TRBV3-1 to TRBJ1-2; weak D call: TRBD1 (6 bases). V was cut by 4 bases and J by 4 bases, with 13 bases left in between. Germline V gene lookup returns CDR1 LGHDT and CDR2 YNNKEL (reference sequence). This CDR3 spans 14 amino acids. CDR3 amino acids: CASSPTWTVYGYTF. The DNA for the CDR3 is TGTGCCAGCAGCCCTACCTGGACAGTCTATGGCTACACCTTC.

The chain joins TRBV28 to TRBJ2-1; D is possibly TRBD2 (6 bases). The CDR3 is 15 amino acids. The germline V gene encodes CDR1 MDHEN and CDR2 SYDVKM. The ends were cut back, 6 bases at V and 9 bases at J, with 21 bases in the middle. Here the CDR3 DNA reads TGTGCCAGCAGAAACGGGGGACCCCCCCGGAGTGAGCAGTTCTTC. Translated: CASRNGGPPRSEQFF.

This clonotype was detected a few times. The chain recombines TRBV7-9 with TRBJ2-7; 8 nucleotides align to TRBD1. This CDR3 has 15 residues. Germline assignment: CDR1 SEHNR and CDR2 FQNEAQ (reference sequence). J was trimmed by 2 bases and V by 5 bases; bases with no gene match: 8. The CDR3 sequence: CASSPPGGGTYEQYF. In DNA, the CDR3 is TGTGCCAGCAGCCCTCCAGGGGGCGGTACCTACGAGCAGTACTTC.

This clonotype showed up many times. This chain uses TRBV2 with TRBJ1-5; TRBD1 is a possible D gene (6 bases). Trimming took 5 bases from V and 7 from J, leaving 15 bases between them. There are 14 residues in the CDR3. Germline-derived CDR1 and CDR2 are SNHLY and FYNNEI. CDR3 sequence (DNA): TGTGCCAGCAGTCGGGGGCAGGGAGGACAGCCCCAGCATTTT. Amino acid sequence: CASSRGQGGQPQHF.

The J gene is TRBJ2-2, the V gene TRBV2, with D perhaps matching TRBD1 (6 bases). In germline, CDR1 is SNHLY, CDR2 FYNNEI. This CDR3 region has 13 residues. V was shortened by 10 bases and J by 6 bases, with 15 bases between the two germline ends. CDR3 nucleotides: TGTGCCACCAGGGACAAAGGGGCCGGGGAGCTGTTTTTT. Translating it yields CATRDKGAGELFF.

J is TRBJ2-5 and V is TRBV5-4; D is possibly TRBD2 (7 bases). Deletions cut 3 bases from V and 7 bases from J, with 16 bases between. Germline CDR1 reads SGHNT; CDR2 reads YYREEE (reference sequence). CDR3 length: 14 amino acids. CDR3 residues: CASSSWGGLGTQYF. The CDR3, as DNA: TGTGCCAGCAGCTCTTGGGGGGGGCTGGGGACCCAGTACTTC.

This clonotype was observed at least ten times. This rearrangement joins TRBV28 to TRBJ1-2; possible D gene TRBD1, 6 bases. CDR1 MDHEN and CDR2 SYDVKM come from the germline V gene. Trimming took off 2 bases at V and 8 bases at J, with 12 bases between the two ends. This CDR3 region has 13 residues. The CDR3 loop reads CASSLSTGMGYTF. As DNA, the CDR3 is TGTGCCAGCAGTTTAAGCACAGGGATGGGCTACACCTTC.

The V call is TRBV2, the J call TRBJ2-2; 9 bases agree with TRBD2. There are 18 residues in the CDR3. From germline, CDR1 is SNHLY and CDR2 FYNNEI. The V gene end was trimmed by 11 bases and the J gene end by 6 bases; junction bases not matched to a gene: 22. The CDR3 reads CAGSADYTFSGSPGELFF. CDR3 nucleotides: TGTGCCGGGTCAGCGGATTATACTTTTAGCGGGAGCCCCGGGGAGCTGTTTTTT.

A few counts support this clonotype. The chain joins TRBV6-1 to TRBJ2-3; D unclear. This CDR3 has 12 residues. V was clipped by 7 bases and J by 2 bases, with 7 bases between them. Germline CDR1 MNHNS, CDR2 SASEGT. In nucleotides, the CDR3 is TGTGCCAGCACCGGAGACACAGATACGCAGTATTTT. This codes for CASTGDTDTQYF.

This clonotype was counted many times. V gene TRBV2 combines with J gene TRBJ2-7; D ambiguous. CDR1 is SNHLY and CDR2 is FYNNEI in the germline V gene. The V end lost 3 bases, the J end lost 0 bases, and 9 bases lay between the germline ends. The CDR3 loop spans 14 amino acids. CDR3 nucleotide sequence: TGTGCCAGCAGTGACCTAGGCCTCTCCTACGAGCAGTACTTC. Translated, it gives CASSDLGLSYEQYF.

The gene calls are TRBV6-1 and TRBJ2-3; 11 nucleotides line up with TRBD2. CDR3 length: 16 residues. V gave up 4 bases and J gave up 8 bases; unmatched junction bases: 11. From germline, CDR1 is MNHNS and CDR2 SASEGT. The CDR3 protein is CASSGNSGGAGVTQYF. CDR3 nucleotide sequence: TGTGCCAGCAGTGGGAATAGCGGGGGGGCTGGTGTTACGCAGTATTTT.